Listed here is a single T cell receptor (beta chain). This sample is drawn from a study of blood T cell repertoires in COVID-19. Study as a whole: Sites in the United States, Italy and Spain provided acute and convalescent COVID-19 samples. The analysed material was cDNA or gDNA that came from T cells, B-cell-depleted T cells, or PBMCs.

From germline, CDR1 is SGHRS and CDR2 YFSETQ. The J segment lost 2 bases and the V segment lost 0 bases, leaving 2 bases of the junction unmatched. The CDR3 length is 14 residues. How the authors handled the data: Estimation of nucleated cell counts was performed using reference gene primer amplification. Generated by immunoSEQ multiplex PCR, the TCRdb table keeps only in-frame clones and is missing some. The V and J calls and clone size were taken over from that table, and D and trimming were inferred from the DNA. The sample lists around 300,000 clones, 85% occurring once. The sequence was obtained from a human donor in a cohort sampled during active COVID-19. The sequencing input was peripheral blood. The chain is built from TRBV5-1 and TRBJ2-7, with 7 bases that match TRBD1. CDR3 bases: TGCGCCAGCAGCTTGGGGGACAGCCCCTACGAGCAGTACTTC. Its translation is CASSLGDSPYEQYF.